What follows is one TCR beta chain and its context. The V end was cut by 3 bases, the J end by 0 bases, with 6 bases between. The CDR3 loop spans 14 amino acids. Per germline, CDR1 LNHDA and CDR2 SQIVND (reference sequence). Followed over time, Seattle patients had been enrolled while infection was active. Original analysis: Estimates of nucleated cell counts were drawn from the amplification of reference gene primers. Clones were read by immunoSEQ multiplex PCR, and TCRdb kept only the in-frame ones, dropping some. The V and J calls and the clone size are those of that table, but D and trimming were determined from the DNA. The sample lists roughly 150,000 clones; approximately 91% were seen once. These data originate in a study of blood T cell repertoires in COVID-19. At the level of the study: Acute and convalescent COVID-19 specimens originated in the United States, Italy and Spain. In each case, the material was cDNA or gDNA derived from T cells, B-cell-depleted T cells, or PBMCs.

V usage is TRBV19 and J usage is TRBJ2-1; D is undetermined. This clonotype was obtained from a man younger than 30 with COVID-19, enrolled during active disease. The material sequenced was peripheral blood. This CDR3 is CASSIWLSYNEQFF. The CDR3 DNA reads TGTGCCAGTAGTATCTGGCTCTCCTACAATGAGCAGTTCTTC.